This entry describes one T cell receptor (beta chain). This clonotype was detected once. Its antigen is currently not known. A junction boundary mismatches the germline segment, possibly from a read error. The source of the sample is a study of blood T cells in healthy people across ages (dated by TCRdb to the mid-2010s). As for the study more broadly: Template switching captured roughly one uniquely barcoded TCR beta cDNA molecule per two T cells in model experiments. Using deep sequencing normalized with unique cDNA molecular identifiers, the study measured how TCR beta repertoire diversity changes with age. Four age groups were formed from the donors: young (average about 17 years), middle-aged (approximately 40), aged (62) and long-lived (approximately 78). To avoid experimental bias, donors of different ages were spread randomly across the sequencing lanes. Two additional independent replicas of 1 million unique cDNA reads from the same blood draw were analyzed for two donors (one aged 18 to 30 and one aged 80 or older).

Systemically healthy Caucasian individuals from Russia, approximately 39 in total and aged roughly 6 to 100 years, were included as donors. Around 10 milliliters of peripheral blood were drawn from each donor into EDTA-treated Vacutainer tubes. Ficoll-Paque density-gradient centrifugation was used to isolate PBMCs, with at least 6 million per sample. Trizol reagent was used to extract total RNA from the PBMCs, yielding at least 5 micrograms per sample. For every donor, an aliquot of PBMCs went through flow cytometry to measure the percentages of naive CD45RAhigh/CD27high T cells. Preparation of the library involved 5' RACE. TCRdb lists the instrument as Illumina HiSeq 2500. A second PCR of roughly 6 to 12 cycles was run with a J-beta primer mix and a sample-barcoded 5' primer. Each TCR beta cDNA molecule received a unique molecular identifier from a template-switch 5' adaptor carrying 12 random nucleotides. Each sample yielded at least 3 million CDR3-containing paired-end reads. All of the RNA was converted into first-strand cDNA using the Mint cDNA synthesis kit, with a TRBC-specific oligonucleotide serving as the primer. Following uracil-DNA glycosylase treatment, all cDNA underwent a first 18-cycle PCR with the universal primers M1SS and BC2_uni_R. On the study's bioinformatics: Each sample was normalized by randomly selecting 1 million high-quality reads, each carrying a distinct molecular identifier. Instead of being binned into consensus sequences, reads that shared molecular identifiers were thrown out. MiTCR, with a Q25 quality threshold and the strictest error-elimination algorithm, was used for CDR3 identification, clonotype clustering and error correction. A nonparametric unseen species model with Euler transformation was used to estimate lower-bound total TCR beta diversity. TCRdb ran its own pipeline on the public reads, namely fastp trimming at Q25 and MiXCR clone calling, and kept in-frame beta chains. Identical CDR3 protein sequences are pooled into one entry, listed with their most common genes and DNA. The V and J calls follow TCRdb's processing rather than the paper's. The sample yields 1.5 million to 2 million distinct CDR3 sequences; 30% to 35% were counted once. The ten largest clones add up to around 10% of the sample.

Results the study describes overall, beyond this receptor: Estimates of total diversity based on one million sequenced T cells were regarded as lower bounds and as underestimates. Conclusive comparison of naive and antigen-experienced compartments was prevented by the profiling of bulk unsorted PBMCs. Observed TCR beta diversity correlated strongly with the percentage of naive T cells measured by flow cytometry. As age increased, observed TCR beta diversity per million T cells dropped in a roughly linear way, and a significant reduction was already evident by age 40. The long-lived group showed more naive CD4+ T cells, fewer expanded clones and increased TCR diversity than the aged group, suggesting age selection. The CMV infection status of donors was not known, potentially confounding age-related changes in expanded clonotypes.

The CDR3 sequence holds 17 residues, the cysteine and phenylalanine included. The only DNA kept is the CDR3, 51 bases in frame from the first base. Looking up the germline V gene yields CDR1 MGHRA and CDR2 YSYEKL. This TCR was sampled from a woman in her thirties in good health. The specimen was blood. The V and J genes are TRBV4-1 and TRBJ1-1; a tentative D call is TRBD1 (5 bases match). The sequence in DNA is TGCGCCAGCAGTCAACATTCCAGGGTAAGGGGAAACACTGGAGCTTTCTTT. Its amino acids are CASSQHSRVRGNTGAFF.